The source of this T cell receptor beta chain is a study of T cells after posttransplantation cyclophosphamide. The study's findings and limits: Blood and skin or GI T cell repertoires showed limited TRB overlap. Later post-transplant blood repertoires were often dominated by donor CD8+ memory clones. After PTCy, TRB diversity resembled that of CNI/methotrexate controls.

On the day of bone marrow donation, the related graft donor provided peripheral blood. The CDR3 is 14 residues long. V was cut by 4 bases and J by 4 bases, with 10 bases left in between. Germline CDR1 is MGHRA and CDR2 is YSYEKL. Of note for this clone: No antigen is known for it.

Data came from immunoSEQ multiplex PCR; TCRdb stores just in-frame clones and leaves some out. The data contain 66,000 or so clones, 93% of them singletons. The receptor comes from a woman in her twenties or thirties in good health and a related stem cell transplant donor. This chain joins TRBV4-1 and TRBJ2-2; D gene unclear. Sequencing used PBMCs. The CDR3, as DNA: TGCGCCAGCAGCCCCCTAGGGCTCACCGGGGAGCTGTTTTTT. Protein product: CASSPLGLTGELFF.